This is a list of T cell receptor beta chains from one sample in a study of blood T cells in healthy people across ages. TCRdb fed the 5' RACE reads into MiXCR, producing one record per CDR3 protein. Among over a million distinct CDR3 sequences listed, approximately 63% were seen once. Sequences were obtained from blood. The receptors shown here come from a man between 18 and 35 years old in good health. Each CDR3 is given with its conserved first and last residue. A D gene is named only where the DNA matches it firmly. Clone sizes are given selectively: once, few, many, or a class where the clone is expanded.

V gene	J gene	D gene	clone size	CDR3 protein	CDR3 DNA
TRBV2	TRBJ1-2	TRBD1	NA	CASFIVAGPGGENGYTF	TGTGCCAGCTTTATTGTGGCCGGCCCAGGGGGCGAGAATGGCTACACCTTC
TRBV11-2	TRBJ1-6	NA	NA	CASSFESNSPLHF	TGTGCCAGCAGCTTTGAGTCTAATTCACCCCTCCACTTT
TRBV15	TRBJ2-3	TRBD2	NA	CATSRDLAGVADTQYF	TGTGCCACCAGCAGAGATCTTGCGGGGGTCGCAGATACGCAGTATTTT
TRBV4-1	TRBJ1-1	TRBD1	NA	CASSQDGVTGSDTEAFF	TGCGCCAGCAGCCAAGATGGGGTGACAGGGTCCGACACTGAAGCTTTCTTT
TRBV2	TRBJ1-1	NA	NA	CASIWPAGLNTEAFF	TGTGCCAGCATATGGCCTGCAGGGCTAAACACTGAAGCTTTCTTT
TRBV10-2	TRBJ2-5	TRBD2	NA	CASTGGRGETQYF	TGCGCCAGCACCGGCGGGAGAGGGGAGACCCAGTACTTC
TRBV5-1	TRBJ2-7	NA	NA	CASSLRPGNGQYF	TGCGCCAGCAGCTTACGACCTGGAAATGGGCAGTACTTC
TRBV4-3	TRBJ2-7	NA	few	CASSQESGTAYEQYF	TGCGCCAGCAGCCAAGAATCCGGGACGGCCTACGAGCAGTACTTC
TRBV7-2	TRBJ2-6	NA	few	CASSLAANSGANVLTF	TGTGCCAGCAGCTTAGCGGCCAACTCTGGGGCCAACGTCCTGACTTTC
TRBV29-1	TRBJ2-2	TRBD2	few	CSVVWGTRPGELFF	TGCAGCGTTGTGTGGGGGACTAGGCCCGGGGAGCTGTTTTTT
TRBV29-1	TRBJ2-4	TRBD1	many	CSVDRDSKNIQYF	TGCAGCGTTGATCGGGACAGTAAAAACATTCAGTACTTC
TRBV4-2	TRBJ2-3	NA	NA	CASSQEEGIADTQYF	TGTGCCAGCAGCCAAGAAGAAGGAATAGCAGATACGCAGTATTTT
TRBV20-1	TRBJ1-5	NA	NA	CSALTGLDGNQPQHF	TGCAGTGCTCTGACAGGACTAGATGGCAATCAGCCCCAGCATTTT
TRBV9	TRBJ2-1	TRBD1	few	CASSARDRDYNEQFF	TGTGCCAGCAGCGCCCGGGACAGGGATTACAATGAGCAGTTCTTC
TRBV12-3/TRBV12-4	TRBJ2-7	TRBD1	NA	CASSSSDRENGEQYF	TGTGCCAGCAGCTCCTCGGACAGGGAAAATGGCGAGCAGTACTTC
TRBV12-3/TRBV12-4	TRBJ2-1	NA	NA	CASSPPASPYNEQFF	TGTGCCAGCAGCCCTCCGGCTAGCCCCTACAATGAGCAGTTCTTC
TRBV4-1	TRBJ1-2	NA	NA	CAGSQEGRWDGIYGYTF	TGCGCCGGCAGCCAAGAGGGACGCTGGGACGGAATCTATGGCTACACCTTC
TRBV9	TRBJ1-2	NA	NA	CASSGNRVIHYGYTF	TGTGCCAGCAGCGGAAACAGGGTCATTCACTATGGCTACACCTTC
TRBV20-1	TRBJ2-5	TRBD2	few	CSASPLAGWQYF	TGCAGTGCTTCCCCTTTAGCGGGGTGGCAGTACTTC
TRBV29-1	TRBJ1-2	TRBD1	NA	CSAGTGNRGGYGYTF	TGCAGCGCCGGCACGGGAAACAGGGGGGGCTATGGCTACACCTTC
TRBV29-1	TRBJ2-7	TRBD1	NA	CSGGDSTYEQYF	TGCAGCGGTGGGGACAGCACCTACGAGCAGTACTTC
TRBV20-1	TRBJ2-1	TRBD2	NA	CSAGRLGNEQFF	TGCAGTGCCGGGAGGCTCGGCAATGAGCAGTTCTTC
TRBV12-3/TRBV12-4	TRBJ1-5	NA	NA	CASGSAAQPQHF	TGTGCCAGCGGGAGTGCTGCACAGCCCCAGCATTTT
TRBV29-1	TRBJ2-3	TRBD1	many	CSVAGTGITDTQYF	TGCAGCGTTGCCGGGACAGGGATCACAGATACGCAGTATTTT
TRBV6-6	TRBJ2-6	NA	few	CASSGNGRGGANVLTF	TGTGCCAGCAGTGGAAACGGACGTGGTGGGGCCAACGTCCTGACTTTC
TRBV25-1	TRBJ1-1	TRBD1	few	CASSEGVKDRGGSTEAFF	TGTGCCAGCAGTGAGGGGGTCAAGGACAGGGGAGGATCCACTGAAGCTTTCTTT
TRBV12-3/TRBV12-4	TRBJ1-4	NA	few	CASSLGGNEKLFF	TGTGCCAGCAGTTTAGGGGGGAATGAAAAACTGTTTTTT
TRBV5-8	TRBJ2-7	NA	few	CASSLSITGTDYEQYF	TGTGCCAGCAGCTTATCAATTACCGGGACCGACTACGAGCAGTACTTC
TRBV20-1	TRBJ2-7	TRBD2	NA	CSANIREGAYNEQYF	TGCAGTGCTAACATACGGGAGGGCGCCTACAATGAGCAGTACTTC
TRBV7-8	TRBJ2-1	TRBD2	once	CASKGGVSSYNEQFF	TGTGCCAGCAAGGGAGGGGTTAGCTCCTACAATGAGCAGTTCTTC